Below, one T cell receptor beta chain is given with its context. The data were produced by immunoSEQ multiplex PCR, yet TCRdb's version contains in-frame clones alone and is incomplete. There are 65,000 to 85,000 clones in the sample; nearly 98% occur only once, and 0.15% lies in the top ten. The data belong to a study of technical replicates of blood from a few donors. V gave up 3 bases and J gave up 4 bases, with 16 bases separating them. The germline V gene has CDR1 SGDLS and CDR2 YYNGEE. The CDR3 spans 15 residues. Sequenced input: T cells isolated from PBMCs. This clonotype was obtained from a human donor in good health. The chain carries TRBV9 and TRBJ1-2; maybe TRBD1 (6 bases). The CDR3: CASSGRYREPYGYTF. CDR3 DNA: TGTGCCAGCAGCGGACGGTACAGGGAGCCCTATGGCTACACCTTC.